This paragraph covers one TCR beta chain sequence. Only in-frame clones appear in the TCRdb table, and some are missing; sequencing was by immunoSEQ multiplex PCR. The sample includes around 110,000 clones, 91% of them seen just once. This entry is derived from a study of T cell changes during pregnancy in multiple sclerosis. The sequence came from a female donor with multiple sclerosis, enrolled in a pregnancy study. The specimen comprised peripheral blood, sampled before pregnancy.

The CDR3 region is CASSQLAGDQETQYF. Written as DNA, the CDR3 is TGTGCCAGCAGCCAACTAGCGGGGGACCAAGAGACCCAGTACTTC. The J gene is TRBJ2-5, the V gene TRBV14, with 10 bases matching TRBD2. Germline V CDR1 and CDR2: SGHDN, FVKESK. V was pared by 2 bases and J by 0 bases, with 0 bases of the junction left unmatched. There are 15 residues in the CDR3.